This T cell receptor beta chain appears in the sequencing data of a study of T-cell memory formation after mild COVID-19. Study at large: Largely donor-specific TCR clusters were found.

This CDR3 has 12 residues. The germline V gene has CDR1 SQVTM and CDR2 ANQGSEA. Study-wide results and limits: Clones contracting over day 15 to 85 were CD4/CD8 balanced, with later expanders leaning CD4+.

Amplification by 5'RACE using constant-segment primers produced TCR alpha and TCR beta cDNA libraries that carried sample barcodes and UMIs. TCRdb recomputed calls from the 5' RACE reads with MiXCR, one row per CDR3 protein. This table holds about 290,000 distinct CDR3 sequences, more than 15% found once. As concerns this clonotype: Its cognate antigen is unknown. One junction end does not reproduce the germline sequence, and a read error may be involved.

The chain combines TRBV29-1 with TRBJ1-2; TRBD1 is a possible D gene (6 bases). The clonotype was recovered from a man between 18 and 35 years old who had mild COVID-19 (a few samples of this study predate the infection). Cell type and time point are not known. Material for sequencing was PBMCs or a T cell subset sorted from them (not recorded which). CDR3 loop: CSVEGTSYGYTF. CDR3 sequence (DNA): TGCAGCGTAGAAGGGACAAGCTATGGCTACACCTTC.